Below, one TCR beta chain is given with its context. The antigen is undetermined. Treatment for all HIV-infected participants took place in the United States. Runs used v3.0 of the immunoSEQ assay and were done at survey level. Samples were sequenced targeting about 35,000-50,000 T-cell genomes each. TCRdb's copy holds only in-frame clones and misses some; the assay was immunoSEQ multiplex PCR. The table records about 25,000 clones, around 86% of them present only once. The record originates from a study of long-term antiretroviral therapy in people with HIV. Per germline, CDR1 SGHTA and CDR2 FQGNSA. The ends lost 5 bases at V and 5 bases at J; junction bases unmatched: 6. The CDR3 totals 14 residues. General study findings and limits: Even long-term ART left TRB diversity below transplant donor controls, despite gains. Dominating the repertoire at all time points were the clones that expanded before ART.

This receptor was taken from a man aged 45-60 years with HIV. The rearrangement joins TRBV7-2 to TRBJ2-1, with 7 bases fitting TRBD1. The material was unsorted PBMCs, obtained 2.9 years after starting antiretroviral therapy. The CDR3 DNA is TGTGCCAGCAGCCCACGACAGGGAAACAATGAGCAGTTCTTC. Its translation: CASSPRQGNNEQFF. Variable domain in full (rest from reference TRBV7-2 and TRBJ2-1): GAGVSQSPSNKVTEKGKDVELRCDPISGHTALYWYRQSLGQGLEFLIYFQGNSAPDKSGLPSDRFSAERTGGSVSTLTIQRTQQEDSAVYLCASSPRQGNNEQFFGPGTRLTVL.